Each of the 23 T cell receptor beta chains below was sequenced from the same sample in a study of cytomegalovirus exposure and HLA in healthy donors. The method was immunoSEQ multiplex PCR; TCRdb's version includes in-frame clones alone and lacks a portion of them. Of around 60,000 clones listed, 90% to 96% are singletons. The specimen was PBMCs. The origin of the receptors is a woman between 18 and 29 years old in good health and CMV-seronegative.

Here the CDR3 reads CASSHRQIQNEKLFF. In nucleotides, the CDR3 is TGTGCCAGCAGCCACCGACAGATACAAAATGAAAAACTGTTTTTT. The rearrangement joins TRBV11-3 to TRBJ1-4; tentatively, D is TRBD1 (5 bases). CDR3 length: 15 residues. Trimming took off 5 bases at V and 5 bases at J, with 15 bases between the two ends. Germline V gene data show CDR1 as SGHNT and CDR2 as YENEEA.

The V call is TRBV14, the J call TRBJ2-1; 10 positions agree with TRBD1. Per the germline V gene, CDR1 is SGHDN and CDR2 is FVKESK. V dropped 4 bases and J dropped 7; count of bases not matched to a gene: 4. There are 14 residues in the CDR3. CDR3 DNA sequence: TGTGCCAGCAGCCCGCGGACAGGGGGTAATGAGCAGTTCTTC. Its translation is CASSPRTGGNEQFF. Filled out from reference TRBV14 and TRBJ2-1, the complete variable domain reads EAGVTQFPSHSVIEKGQTVTLRCDPISGHDNLYWYRRVMGKEIKFLLHFVKESKQDESGMPNNRFLAERTGGTYSTLKVQPAELEDSGVYFCASSPRTGGNEQFFGPGTRLTVL.

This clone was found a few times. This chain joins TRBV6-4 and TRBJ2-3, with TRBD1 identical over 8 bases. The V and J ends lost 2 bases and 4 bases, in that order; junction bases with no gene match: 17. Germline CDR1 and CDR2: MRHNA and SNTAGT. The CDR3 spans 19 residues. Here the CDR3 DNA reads TGTGCCAGCAGTGACGCGGCAGGGGGCGACCCGGGGCGGGCAGATACGCAGTATTTT. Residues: CASSDAAGGDPGRADTQYF.

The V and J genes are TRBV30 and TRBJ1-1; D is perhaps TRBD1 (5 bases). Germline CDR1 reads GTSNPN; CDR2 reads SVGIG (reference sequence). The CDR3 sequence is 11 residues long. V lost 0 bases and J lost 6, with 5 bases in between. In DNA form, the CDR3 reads TGTGCCTGGAGTGTACAGGCTGAAGCTTTCTTT. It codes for CAWSVQAEAFF.

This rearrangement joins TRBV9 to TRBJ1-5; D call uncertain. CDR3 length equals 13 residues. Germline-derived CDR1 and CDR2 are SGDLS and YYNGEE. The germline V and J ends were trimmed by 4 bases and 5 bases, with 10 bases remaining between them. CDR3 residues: CASSMDQDQPQHF. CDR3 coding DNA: TGTGCCAGCAGCATGGATCAGGATCAGCCCCAGCATTTT.

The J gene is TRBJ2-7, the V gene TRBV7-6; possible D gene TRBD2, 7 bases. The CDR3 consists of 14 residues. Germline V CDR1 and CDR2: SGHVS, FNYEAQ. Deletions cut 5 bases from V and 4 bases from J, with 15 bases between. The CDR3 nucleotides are TGTGCCAGCAGCGGGGGGGCCCGCGGGTACGAGCAGTACTTC. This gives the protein CASSGGARGYEQYF.

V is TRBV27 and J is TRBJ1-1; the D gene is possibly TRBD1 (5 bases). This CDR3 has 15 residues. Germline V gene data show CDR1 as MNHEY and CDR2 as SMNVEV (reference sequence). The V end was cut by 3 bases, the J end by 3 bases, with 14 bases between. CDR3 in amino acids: CASSFGVRGDTEAFF. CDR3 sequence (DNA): TGTGCCAGCAGTTTCGGGGTACGGGGGGACACTGAAGCTTTCTTT.

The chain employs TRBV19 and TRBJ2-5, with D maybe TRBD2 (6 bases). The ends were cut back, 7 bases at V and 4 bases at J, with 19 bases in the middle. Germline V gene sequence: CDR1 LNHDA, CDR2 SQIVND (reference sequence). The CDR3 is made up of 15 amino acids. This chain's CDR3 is CASTNRVGGPETQYF. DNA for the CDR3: TGTGCCAGTACCAATAGAGTCGGGGGTCCAGAGACCCAGTACTTC.

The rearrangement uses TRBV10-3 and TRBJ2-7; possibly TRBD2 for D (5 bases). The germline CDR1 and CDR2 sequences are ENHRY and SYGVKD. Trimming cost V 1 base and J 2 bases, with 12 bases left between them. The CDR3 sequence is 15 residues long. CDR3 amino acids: CAISEWGSETYEQYF. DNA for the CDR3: TGTGCCATCAGTGAGTGGGGTAGCGAGACCTACGAGCAGTACTTC.

The CDR3 protein is CASSLARVAGEQFF. In DNA form, the CDR3 reads TGTGCCAGCAGCTTAGCGAGGGTAGCGGGCGAGCAGTTCTTC. The chain couples TRBV7-8 to TRBJ2-1, with TRBD2 matching over 7 bases. This CDR3 comprises 14 residues. Trimming removed 0 bases from V and 10 bases from J; junction bases left unmatched: 6. From germline, CDR1 is SGHVS and CDR2 FQNEAQ.

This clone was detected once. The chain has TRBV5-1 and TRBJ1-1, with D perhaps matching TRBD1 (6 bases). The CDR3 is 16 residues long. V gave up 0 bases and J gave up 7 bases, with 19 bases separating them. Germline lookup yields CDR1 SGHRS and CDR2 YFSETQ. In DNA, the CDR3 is TGCGCCAGCAGCTTGGCCGGGTTTGAGGGGGTCCATGAAGCTTTCTTT. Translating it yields CASSLAGFEGVHEAFF.

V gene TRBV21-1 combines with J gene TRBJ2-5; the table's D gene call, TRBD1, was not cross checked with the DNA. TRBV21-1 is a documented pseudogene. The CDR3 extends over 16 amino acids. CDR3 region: CASSSRDRVYQETQYF. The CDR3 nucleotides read TGTGCCAGCAGCAGCCGCGACAGGGTGTACCAAGAGACCCAGTACTTC.

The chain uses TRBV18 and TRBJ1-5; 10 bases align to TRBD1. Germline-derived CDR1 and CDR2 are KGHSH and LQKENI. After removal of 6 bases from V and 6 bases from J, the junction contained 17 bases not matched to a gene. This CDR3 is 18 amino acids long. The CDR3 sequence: CASSLGGQGRPGGQPQHF. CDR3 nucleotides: TGTGCCAGCTCCTTAGGGGGACAGGGGCGACCCGGAGGTCAGCCCCAGCATTTT.

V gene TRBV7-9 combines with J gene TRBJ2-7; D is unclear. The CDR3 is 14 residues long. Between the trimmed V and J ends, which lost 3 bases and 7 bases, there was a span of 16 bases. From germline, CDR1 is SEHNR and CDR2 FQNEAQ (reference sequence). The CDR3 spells CASSFGLTTGEQYF. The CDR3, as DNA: TGTGCCAGCAGCTTCGGCCTTACGACCGGGGAGCAGTACTTC. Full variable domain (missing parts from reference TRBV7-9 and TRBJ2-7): DTGVSQNPRHKITKRGQNVTFRCDPISEHNRLYWYRQTLGQGPEFLTYFQNEAQLEKSRLLSDRFSAERPKGSFSTLEIQRTEQGDSAMYLCASSFGLTTGEQYFGPGTRLTVT.

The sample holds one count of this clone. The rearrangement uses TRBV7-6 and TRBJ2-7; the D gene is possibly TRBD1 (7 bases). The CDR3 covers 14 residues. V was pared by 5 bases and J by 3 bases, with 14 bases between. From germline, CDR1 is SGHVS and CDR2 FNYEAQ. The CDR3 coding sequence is TGTGCCAGCAGCGACCGACAGGGACTCTACGAGCAGTACTTC. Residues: CASSDRQGLYEQYF.

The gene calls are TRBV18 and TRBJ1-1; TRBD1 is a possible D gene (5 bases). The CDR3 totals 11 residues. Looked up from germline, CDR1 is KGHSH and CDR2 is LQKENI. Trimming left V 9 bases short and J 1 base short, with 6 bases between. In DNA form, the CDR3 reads TGTGCCAGTCAGGGGAACACTGAAGCTTTCTTT. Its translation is CASQGNTEAFF.

Written as DNA, the CDR3 is TGTGCCAGCAGCTTAGATTGTCCAGATGGCCCGGGGGGTGGGACCGGGGAGCTGTTTTTT. Protein: CASSLDCPDGPGGGTGELFF. The chain uses TRBV11-3 and TRBJ2-2; TRBD2 aligns across 7 bases. The J segment lost 5 bases and the V segment lost 0 bases, leaving 18 bases of the junction unmatched. This CDR3 has 20 residues. Germline V lookup: CDR1 SGHNT, CDR2 YENEEA.

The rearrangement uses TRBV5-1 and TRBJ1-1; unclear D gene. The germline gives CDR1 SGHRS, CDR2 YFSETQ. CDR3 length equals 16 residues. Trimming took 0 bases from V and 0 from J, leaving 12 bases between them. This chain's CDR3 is CASSLVGRAMNTEAFF. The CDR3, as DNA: TGCGCCAGCAGCTTGGTGGGCAGAGCCATGAACACTGAAGCTTTCTTT.

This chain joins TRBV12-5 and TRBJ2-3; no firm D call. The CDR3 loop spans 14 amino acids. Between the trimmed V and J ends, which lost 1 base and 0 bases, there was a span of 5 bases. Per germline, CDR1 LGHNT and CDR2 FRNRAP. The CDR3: CASGLGGSTDTQYF. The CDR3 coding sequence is TGTGCTAGTGGTTTGGGCGGAAGCACAGATACGCAGTATTTT.

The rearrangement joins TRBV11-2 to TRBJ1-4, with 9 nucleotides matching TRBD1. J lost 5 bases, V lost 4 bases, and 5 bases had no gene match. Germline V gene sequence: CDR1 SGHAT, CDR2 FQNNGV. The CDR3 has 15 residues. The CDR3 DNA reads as TGTGCCAGCAGCTCCACGACAGGGGGGAATGAAAAACTGTTTTTT. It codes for CASSSTTGGNEKLFF. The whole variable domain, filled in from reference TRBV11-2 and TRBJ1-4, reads EAGVAQSPRYKIIEKRQSVAFWCNPISGHATLYWYQQILGQGPKLLIQFQNNGVVDDSQLPKDRFSAERLKGVDSTLKIQPAKLEDSAVYLCASSSTTGGNEKLFFGSGTQLSVL.

The CDR3 sequence is CASSRGGGSGSTDTQYF. CDR3 DNA sequence: TGCGCCAGCAGCCGGGGTGGCGGGAGCGGCAGCACAGATACGCAGTATTTT. V and J are TRBV4-3 and TRBJ2-3, with 7 bases that match TRBD2. Germline CDR1 is LGHNA and CDR2 is YSLEER. V shed 4 bases, J shed 0 bases, and the junction held 10 bases outside the gene matches. The CDR3 runs 17 residues.

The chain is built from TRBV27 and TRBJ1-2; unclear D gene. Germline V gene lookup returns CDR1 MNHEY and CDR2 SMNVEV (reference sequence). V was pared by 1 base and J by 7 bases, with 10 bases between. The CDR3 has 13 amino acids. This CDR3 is CASSLYGVGGYTF. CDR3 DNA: TGTGCCAGCAGTTTATACGGGGTGGGTGGCTACACCTTC.

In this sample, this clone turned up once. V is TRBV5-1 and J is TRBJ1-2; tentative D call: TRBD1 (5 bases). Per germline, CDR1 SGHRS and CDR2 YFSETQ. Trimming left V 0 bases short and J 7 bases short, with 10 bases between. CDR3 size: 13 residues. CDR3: CASSLVGDFGYTF. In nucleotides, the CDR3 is TGCGCCAGCAGCTTGGTGGGGGACTTTGGCTACACCTTC.